In this sample, the clone carrying this T cell receptor (beta chain) turned up many times. The target antigen is unknown. This sample stems from a study of response to subunit inactivated influenza vaccine. Whole-study results and caveats: The authors proposed limited new T cell recruitment per seasonal influenza vaccination.

Trimming shortened V by 0 bases and J by 0 bases, and 8 bases separated the two germline ends. CDR3 size: 15 residues. Germline CDR1 and CDR2: MNHEY and SVGEGT. MiXCR, applied by TCRdb to the RT-PCR reads, yields one record per CDR3 protein. The sample lists 500,000 to 600,000 distinct CDR3 sequences; less than 8% were seen once. The V and J genes are TRBV6-2 or TRBV6-3 and TRBJ2-5; D possibly corresponds to TRBD1 (6 bases). Sequenced material: PBMCs from blood, taken less than 30 months after vaccination. The source of this sequence is a man in his fifties or sixties who received an inactivated influenza vaccine. CDR3 sequence: CASSYSGAYQETQYF. DNA for the CDR3: TGTGCCAGCAGTTACTCGGGGGCGTACCAAGAGACCCAGTACTTC.